The entry below describes one T cell receptor beta chain. The antigen is not known. This sample stems from a study of cytotoxic CD8 clonotypes in ibrutinib-treated CLL. Study overall: Investigators reported about 24 partial and 2 complete responses; after median around 68 months, roughly 15 patients remained remitted and some 12 progressed. There were, on average, roughly 260,000 productive templates and about 85,000 productive rearrangements per sample. Overall study results and limits: Contraction or stability on treatment characterized the public clonotypes, which were uncommon.

Frozen PBMC stocks contributed roughly 2.1 micrograms of genomic DNA to the TCR beta libraries. CDR1 is MGHDK, CDR2 SYGVNS, per germline. The CDR3 is made up of 14 amino acids. V gave up 3 bases and J gave up 5 bases, with 10 bases separating them. The data were produced by immunoSEQ multiplex PCR, yet TCRdb's version contains in-frame clones alone and is incomplete. In the table there are around 77,000 clones, more than 70% of which are singletons. Sample: PBMCs, taken at disease progression, from a patient treated with ibrutinib. The chain carries TRBV25-1 and TRBJ2-2; the D gene is possibly TRBD2 (5 bases). This TCR came from a human donor with chronic lymphocytic leukemia. This chain's CDR3 is CASSDLLETGELFF. The CDR3 DNA reads TGTGCCAGCAGTGACCTACTAGAAACCGGGGAGCTGTTTTTT.